The rows below give T cell receptor beta chains drawn from one sample of a study of shared clonotypes between healthy human individuals. The method was immunoSEQ multiplex PCR; TCRdb's version includes in-frame clones alone and lacks a portion of them. This sample has fewer than 600,000 clones; over 60% occur once, and the top ten carry 9.5% to 15%. The specimen sequenced was PBMCs. Receptors originate from a woman aged 40 to 55 in good health. Some clones in this sample may be carry-over from other donors' samples. The CDR3 runs from the conserved cysteine through the conserved F or W. A D gene is named only where the DNA matches it firmly. Where a row states a size, it is once, few, many or the class of an expanded clone; other rows omit it.

V	D	J	length	size	DNA	CDR3
TRBV18	.	TRBJ1-1	14	.	TGTGCCAGCTCACCAGGTACAGGGTCTTTGTTTGCTTTCTTT	CASSPGTGSLFAFF
TRBV19	TRBD1	TRBJ1-1	14	few	TGTGCCAGTAGTCCTCGGACAGGGGGCACTGAAGCTTTCTTT	CASSPRTGGTEAFF
TRBV10-3	.	TRBJ2-3	14	.	TGTGCCATCACGCGGACAGCTAGCACAGATACGCAGTATTTT	CAITRTASTDTQYF
TRBV7-3	TRBD2	TRBJ2-1	13	.	TGTGCCAGCAGCCCTGGGACTATGAATGAGCAGTTCTTC	CASSPGTMNEQFF
TRBV9	.	TRBJ2-7	14	.	TGTGCCAGCAGCGTAGCTGCAGGGCGCTACGAGCAGTACTTC	CASSVAAGRYEQYF
TRBV19	.	TRBJ2-1	15	many	TGTGCCAGTAGTATTAGGGGGGGTTCCTACAATGAGCAGTTCTTC	CASSIRGGSYNEQFF
TRBV7-2	.	TRBJ2-1	14	few	TGTGCCAGCAGCCGTGGGGGGAACTACAATGAGCAGTTCTTC	CASSRGGNYNEQFF
TRBV2	TRBD2	TRBJ2-7	13	once	TGTGCCAGCAGTGAAGAGGGAGGGGCCACGTGGTACTTC	CASSEEGGATWYF
TRBV9	TRBD2	TRBJ2-3	16	.	TGTGCCAGCAGCCCATTGTTGTCTAGCGGGGCAGATACGCAGTATTTT	CASSPLLSSGADTQYF
TRBV5-1	.	TRBJ1-2	15	once	TGCGCCAGCAGCTTGGGGGTCGGGCCTAACTATGGCTACACCTTC	CASSLGVGPNYGYTF
TRBV6-6	.	TRBJ2-3	14	.	TGTGCCAGCACCAGGGGAGGGTCGATAAATACGCAGTATTTT	CASTRGGSINTQYF
TRBV7-2	.	TRBJ2-7	16	.	TGTGCCAGCAGCTTAGAGGCCAGCGGAAGCTCCTACGAGCAGTACTTC	CASSLEASGSSYEQYF
TRBV15	.	TRBJ1-1	14	.	TGTGCCACCACCCTCTCGGGTCTCAACACTGAAGCTTTCTTT	CATTLSGLNTEAFF
TRBV5-1	TRBD2	TRBJ2-2	17	.	TGCGCCAGCAGCTTAATAGCGGGACCTGCGAACACCGGGGAGCTGTTTTTT	CASSLIAGPANTGELFF
TRBV29-1	TRBD1	TRBJ1-1	10	.	TGCAGCGCCGGACAGGGGCGAGCTTTCTTT	CSAGQGRAFF
TRBV11-2	TRBD1	TRBJ1-4	16	.	TGTGCCAGCAGCTTAGCTTTTAGGGGGCTCGGCGAAAAACTGTTTTTT	CASSLAFRGLGEKLFF